This TCR beta chain originates from a study of cytomegalovirus exposure and HLA in healthy donors. Primers: 60 Vbeta forward and 13 Jbeta reverse. Assay used: immunoSEQ multiplex PCR; TCRdb lists only in-frame clones, some missing. The sample lists roughly 200,000 clones; around four fifths were seen once. Sequenced material: PBMCs. This receptor was identified in a woman between 40 and 50 years old in good health and CMV-seronegative.

The CDR3 DNA sequence: TGTGCCAGCTTCGGACGGGGGGAGTTTTATGGCTACACCTTC. It translates to CASFGRGEFYGYTF. The rearrangement uses TRBV18 and TRBJ1-2; tentatively, D is TRBD1 (5 bases). Trimming removed 7 bases from V and 5 bases from J, with 17 bases in between. Germline V lookup: CDR1 KGHSH, CDR2 LQKENI. CDR3 size: 14 residues.